This T cell receptor (beta chain) is drawn from a study of shared clonotypes between healthy human individuals. Study as a whole: Sampling drew on donors who were a couple of women and a few men aged 18 to 49.

General study results and limits: Richness estimates generally favored naive over memory subsets.

In germline, CDR1 is SNHLY, CDR2 FYNNEI. The CDR3 is made up of 12 amino acids. The ends were cut back, 11 bases at V and 4 bases at J, with 14 bases in the middle. Notes on this clone: Its antigen is not known.

Together with CD45RO+ cells, CCR7-negative CD45RA+ TemRA cells were included in CD8 memory. In the original workflow: ImmunoSEQ yielded junction-only sequences lacking quality scores, so filtering differed. Assay: immunoSEQ multiplex PCR; the TCRdb copy retains only in-frame clones and omits some. V and J calls and clone size come straight from that table; D and trimming were deduced from the DNA. The data show around 100,000 clones, around 73% seen once. Sequences were obtained from memory CD8+ T cells sorted from blood. Subset defined: CD45RO+ cells pooled with CCR7-negative TemRA cells. The receptor's source is a woman in her 30s in good health. This rearrangement joins TRBV2 to TRBJ1-1; D is unclear. As DNA, the CDR3 is TGTGCCGGATCAGGACCGTTCACTGAAGCTTTCTTT. This encodes CAGSGPFTEAFF.